This note documents a single T cell receptor (beta chain) sequence. The data originate from a study of blood T cell repertoires in COVID-19. Whole-study context: Samples taken during acute and convalescent COVID-19 were collected in the United States, Italy and Spain. The analysed material was cDNA or gDNA that came from T cells, B-cell-depleted T cells, or PBMCs.

With 8 bases removed from V and 4 bases from J, the gap between germline ends came to 9 bases. The CDR3 length is 13 residues. Germline V lookup: CDR1 LNHDA, CDR2 SQIVND (reference sequence). Original handling: It was from reference gene primer amplification that nucleated cell counts were estimated. Some clones are missing from TCRdb's copy, which holds only in-frame ones; the method was immunoSEQ multiplex PCR. Clone size and V and J calls were adopted from that table, with D and trimming inferred from the DNA. The sample has some 180,000 clones; less than 85% are singletons. The sequence derives from a man aged 45-60 years who had recovered from COVID-19. Sequencing input: peripheral blood. V and J are TRBV19 and TRBJ2-6; no clear D. The CDR3 sequence: CASSPTGANVLTF. DNA of the CDR3: TGTGCCAGTTCCCCTACCGGGGCCAACGTCCTGACTTTC.